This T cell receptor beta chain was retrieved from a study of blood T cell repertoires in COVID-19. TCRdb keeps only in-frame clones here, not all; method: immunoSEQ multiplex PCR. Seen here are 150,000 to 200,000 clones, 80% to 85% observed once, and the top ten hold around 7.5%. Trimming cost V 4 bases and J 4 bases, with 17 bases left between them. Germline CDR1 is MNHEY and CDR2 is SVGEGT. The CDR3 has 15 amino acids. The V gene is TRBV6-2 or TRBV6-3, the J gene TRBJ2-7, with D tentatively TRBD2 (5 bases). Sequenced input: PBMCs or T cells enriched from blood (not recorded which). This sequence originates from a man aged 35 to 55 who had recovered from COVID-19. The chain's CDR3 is CASSSGFLREYEQYF. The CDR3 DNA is TGTGCCAGCAGTTCCGGATTCCTGAGGGAATACGAGCAGTACTTC.